This passage covers 25 T cell receptor beta chains from one sample sequenced in a study of blood T cell repertoires in COVID-19. Profiled with immunoSEQ multiplex PCR; TCRdb holds only in-frame clones, not every one. Of roughly 330,000 clones in the sample, about 91% are singletons; the top ten hold just over 9.5%. Sequenced sample: peripheral blood. These receptors came from a man aged 25 to 40 with COVID-19, enrolled during active disease.

V gene TRBV18 combines with J gene TRBJ2-7; 9 bases map to TRBD1. Trimming at V came to 2 bases and at J to 5 bases, leaving 10 bases not matched to a gene. Per germline, CDR1 KGHSH and CDR2 LQKENI. CDR3 size: 16 residues. As DNA, the CDR3 is TGTGCCAGCTCACCATCGACGACAGGGGGTACAGACGAGCAGTACTTC. Translation gives CASSPSTTGGTDEQYF.

This chain joins TRBV19 and TRBJ2-3, with 11 bases identical to TRBD2. J lost 6 bases, V lost 5 bases, and 7 bases had no gene match. The germline gives CDR1 LNHDA, CDR2 SQIVND (reference sequence). The length of the CDR3 is 15 residues. CDR3 coding DNA: TGTGCCAGTAGTTTTAGCGGGGGGGCCTCGGATACGCAGTATTTT. Amino acids: CASSFSGGASDTQYF.

J is TRBJ1-2 and V is TRBV4-1; D unclear. The CDR3 sequence is 15 residues long. V dropped 0 bases and J dropped 0 bases, with 8 bases sitting between them. The germline V gene has CDR1 MGHRA and CDR2 YSYEKL. The CDR3 sequence: CASSQDPGSNYGYTF. Here the CDR3 DNA reads TGCGCCAGCAGCCAAGATCCCGGGTCTAACTATGGCTACACCTTC.

The CDR3: CASSLRAGVNEAFF. As DNA, the CDR3 is TGTGCCAGCAGCTTAAGGGCGGGGGTTAATGAAGCTTTCTTT. The chain carries TRBV7-9 and TRBJ1-1, with a tentative D call TRBD1 (5 bases). Trimming took 2 bases from V and 7 from J, leaving 14 bases between them. CDR1 is SEHNR, CDR2 FQNEAQ, per germline (reference sequence). The CDR3 runs to 14 residues.

Written as DNA, the CDR3 is TGTGCCTCTCTTCCGGGACAAACTAATGAAAAACTGTTTTTT. Its protein is CASLPGQTNEKLFF. V and J are TRBV30 and TRBJ1-4; maybe TRBD1 (6 bases). Germline V CDR1 and CDR2: GTSNPN, SVGIG (reference sequence). The V end lost 7 bases, the J end lost 1 base, and 13 bases lay between the germline ends. The CDR3 is 14 amino acids.

This clone was counted a single time. V usage is TRBV4-3 and J usage is TRBJ2-3, with TRBD2 matching over 9 bases. This CDR3 spans 15 amino acids. V lost 1 base, J lost 5 bases, and 4 bases stayed unmatched. Germline values: CDR1 LGHNA, CDR2 YSLEER. DNA of the CDR3: TGCGCCAGCAGCCAAGGGGTTAGCGGGGGAGATACGCAGTATTTT. Translated, it gives CASSQGVSGGDTQYF.

With regard to this clone: Other DNA sequences from this sample encode an identical CDR3 as well. The chain recombines TRBV19 with TRBJ1-5; a weak D match, TRBD1 (5 bases). The CDR3 consists of 14 residues. Deletions cut 5 bases from V and 4 bases from J, with 12 bases between. Germline CDR1 and CDR2: LNHDA and SQIVND (reference sequence). CDR3 sequence reads: CASSRTGLNQPQHF. The CDR3 DNA reads TGTGCCAGTAGTCGTACAGGTTTAAATCAGCCCCAGCATTTT.

This clone has a single count. The V call is TRBV5-1, the J call TRBJ2-3, with 8 bases lining up with TRBD1. Germline CDR1 SGHRS, CDR2 YFSETQ. V was pared by 6 bases and J by 2 bases, with 8 bases of the junction left unmatched. There are 15 residues in the CDR3. In DNA form, the CDR3 reads TGCGCCAGCACCCCGACAGGGGCGTCCACAGATACGCAGTATTTT. Its translation is CASTPTGASTDTQYF.

This chain links TRBV5-4 with TRBJ2-2, with 8 nucleotides matching TRBD2. Trimming removed 4 bases from V and 5 bases from J; junction bases left unmatched: 7. This CDR3 is 15 amino acids long. Germline V gene sequence: CDR1 SGHNT, CDR2 YYREEE (reference sequence). CDR3 nucleotide sequence: TGTGCCAGCAGCCCAAGTTCGGGAGGGACCGGGGAGCTGTTTTTT. The encoded protein is CASSPSSGGTGELFF.

The rearrangement joins TRBV7-2 to TRBJ1-2; no clear D gene. From germline, CDR1 is SGHTA and CDR2 FQGNSA. V was pared by 5 bases and J by 8 bases, with 15 bases between. This CDR3 has 13 amino acids. For the CDR3, the DNA is TGTGCCAGCAGCCCGCAAGCCCGGGAGGGCTACACCTTC. This encodes CASSPQAREGYTF.

This clone was found once. V is TRBV30 and J is TRBJ2-6; TRBD2 agrees at 7 bases. Losses at the gene ends were 4 bases for V and 0 bases for J; bases not matched to a gene: 6. The length of the CDR3 is 16 residues. In germline, CDR1 is GTSNPN, CDR2 SVGIG (reference sequence). The CDR3: CAWILAGASGANVLTF. Written as DNA, the CDR3 is TGTGCCTGGATTTTGGCGGGAGCCTCTGGGGCCAACGTCCTGACTTTC.

In the case of this clone: Different DNA sequences within this sample yield the same CDR3. The chain couples TRBV11-3 to TRBJ1-1; D remains ambiguous. V lost 5 bases and J 3 bases, leaving 7 bases between the germline ends. The CDR3 contains 12 residues. Germline CDR1 reads SGHNT; CDR2 reads YENEEA. CDR3 protein: CASSLRDTEAFF. The CDR3 region has the DNA TGTGCCAGCAGCCTGAGGGACACTGAAGCTTTCTTT.

V gene TRBV7-9 combines with J gene TRBJ2-1; 10 nucleotides align to TRBD2. The CDR3 has 17 amino acids. CDR1 and CDR2 from the germline V gene are SEHNR and FQNEAQ (reference sequence). With V trimmed by 6 bases and J by 0 bases, 8 bases remained unmatched. In DNA form, the CDR3 reads TGTGCCAGCAGTTGGAGCCTAGCGGGAGTCTCCTACAATGAGCAGTTCTTC. Translating it yields CASSWSLAGVSYNEQFF.

This rearrangement joins TRBV7-2 to TRBJ2-1; 10 nucleotides line up with TRBD2. CDR1 SGHTA and CDR2 FQGNSA come from the germline V gene. Trimming at V came to 2 bases and at J to 6 bases, leaving 7 bases not matched to a gene. The CDR3 spans 16 residues. Here the CDR3 reads CASSLLAGGGPNEQFF. In DNA, the CDR3 is TGTGCCAGCAGCTTATTAGCGGGGGGTGGTCCCAATGAGCAGTTCTTC. Full variable domain (missing parts from reference TRBV7-2 and TRBJ2-1): GAGVSQSPSNKVTEKGKDVELRCDPISGHTALYWYRQSLGQGLEFLIYFQGNSAPDKSGLPSDRFSAERTGGSVSTLTIQRTQQEDSAVYLCASSLLAGGGPNEQFFGPGTRLTVL.

The J gene is TRBJ1-2, the V gene TRBV19; D is ambiguous. Trimming cost V 4 bases and J 9 bases, with 15 bases left between them. Germline lookup yields CDR1 LNHDA and CDR2 SQIVND (reference sequence). The CDR3 has 13 amino acids. This CDR3 reads CASSSGPGYSYTF. Here the CDR3 DNA reads TGTGCCAGTAGTAGTGGCCCAGGTTATAGCTACACCTTC.

This sequence joins TRBV24-1 and TRBJ2-1; 14 positions match TRBD2. The CDR3 runs to 18 residues. Per germline, CDR1 KGHDR and CDR2 SFDVKD. V lost 2 bases and J lost 9; bases outside the gene matches: 11. In DNA, the CDR3 is TGTGCCACCAGTGATTGGATGGGACTAGCGGGAGTCGGAGGTGAGCAGTTCTTC. Its protein is CATSDWMGLAGVGGEQFF.

The rearrangement joins TRBV6-6 to TRBJ2-7; 7 nucleotides line up with TRBD1. CDR1 MNHNY and CDR2 SVGAGI come from the germline V gene (reference sequence). The CDR3 consists of 15 residues. J lost 6 bases, V lost 0 bases, and 8 bases had no gene match. The CDR3 nucleotides read TGTGCCAGCAGTTACTCGCGACAGGGCTCCAGCGAGCAGTACTTC. It encodes CASSYSRQGSSEQYF.

CDR3 coding DNA: TGTGCCAGCAGCTTAGGAACAGGGGTAAATGAAAAACTGTTTTTT. Translating it yields CASSLGTGVNEKLFF. V gene TRBV5-4 combines with J gene TRBJ1-4; 7 bases align to TRBD1. Unmatched junction bases numbered 6, after V lost 2 bases and J lost 5 bases. Germline-derived CDR1 and CDR2 are SGHNT and YYREEE (reference sequence). The CDR3 runs 15 residues.

The CDR3 sequence: CASSGTTLNTEAFF. CDR3 sequence (DNA): TGTGCCAGCAGCGGGACTACCCTGAACACTGAAGCTTTCTTT. J is TRBJ1-1 and V is TRBV6-5, with a tentative D call TRBD1 (5 bases). The germline V gene has CDR1 MNHEY and CDR2 SVGAGI. With 6 bases removed from V and 0 bases from J, the gap between germline ends came to 11 bases. The CDR3 covers 14 residues.

In DNA form, the CDR3 reads TGTGCCAGCAGCTTGGAGGCGGGGTTCTCCTACAATGAGCAGTTCTTC. This encodes CASSLEAGFSYNEQFF. The chain employs TRBV7-3 and TRBJ2-1, with a weak D call TRBD2 (6 bases). Germline-derived CDR1 and CDR2 are SGHTA and FQGTGA. The CDR3 extends over 16 amino acids. V gave up 3 bases and J gave up 0 bases, with 12 bases separating them.

The gene calls are TRBV7-9 and TRBJ2-5; 7 bases match TRBD2. CDR1 SEHNR and CDR2 FQNEAQ come from the germline V gene (reference sequence). The CDR3 totals 18 residues. The V segment lost 2 bases and the J segment 2 bases; nucleotides outside the gene matches: 14. CDR3 coding DNA: TGTGCCAGCAGCTTATCCATCGTGGCGGGGGTGTTACAAGAGACCCAGTACTTC. Protein product: CASSLSIVAGVLQETQYF.

The chain has TRBV12-3 or TRBV12-4 and TRBJ2-1; D is unclear. The CDR3 length is 11 residues. Deletions cut 6 bases from V and 9 bases from J, with 9 bases between. This chain's CDR3 is CASSPRLEQFF. Here the CDR3 DNA reads TGTGCCAGCAGCCCTAGACTTGAGCAGTTCTTC.

This chain connects TRBV4-1 to TRBJ2-1, with 7 nucleotides matching TRBD2. The V gene's germline CDR1 is MGHRA and CDR2 YSYEKL. V was clipped by 7 bases and J by 8 bases; unmatched bases: 2. The CDR3 is 11 amino acids. The DNA of the CDR3 is TGCGCCAGCACCCGGGGGGATGAGCAGTTCTTC. It encodes CASTRGDEQFF.

V usage is TRBV18 and J usage is TRBJ2-3; no definite D call. The CDR3 covers 15 residues. The ends were cut back, 2 bases at V and 2 bases at J, with 11 bases in the middle. Germline CDR1 is KGHSH and CDR2 is LQKENI. The CDR3 here is CASSPGPLDTDTQYF. CDR3 DNA: TGTGCCAGCTCACCAGGGCCGCTTGACACAGATACGCAGTATTTT.

The chain recombines TRBV3-1 (or the pseudogene TRBV3-2) with TRBJ2-2; 10 bases fit TRBD1. The germline V gene has CDR1 LGHDT and CDR2 YNNKEL (reference sequence). This CDR3 is built from 17 residues. V lost 4 bases, J lost 6 bases, and 11 bases stayed unmatched. The CDR3 reads CASSRPGTGAFAGELFF. The CDR3 nucleotides read TGTGCCAGCAGCCGTCCCGGGACAGGGGCCTTCGCCGGGGAGCTGTTTTTT.